The 10 T cell receptor beta chains listed next were all sequenced from one sample in a study of post-analysis software for immune sequencing data. Overall study results and limits: With TRBV5-6, TRBV5-1 and TRBV20-1 included, several TRBV segments were more frequent in patients than in controls.

These receptors' targets are unknown. Unique molecular identifiers were built into the TCR beta cDNA libraries. TCRdb re-called the PCR reads with MiXCR, one entry per CDR3 protein. This sample has 750,000 to 950,000 distinct CDR3 sequences, with roughly 50% found just once. Source material: blood. These receptor sequences come from a girl aged 5 to 17 with multiple sclerosis.

The V gene is TRBV7-9, the J gene TRBJ2-7; D could derive from TRBD1 or TRBD2 (6 bases each). Germline-derived CDR1 and CDR2 are SEHNR and FQNEAQ (reference sequence). V lost 5 bases and J lost 4, with 18 bases in between. The CDR3 is 15 residues long. CDR3 protein: CASSLSTGRRYEQYF. The CDR3 DNA is TGTGCCAGCAGCCTTAGCACAGGGAGGCGATACGAGCAGTACTTC.

The CDR3 bases are TGTGCCAGCTCACGGCGACAGTGGGAGATAACCTCTGGGGCCAACGTCCTGACTTTC. Translated: CASSRRQWEITSGANVLTF. The V gene is TRBV18, the J gene TRBJ2-6; D is perhaps TRBD1 or TRBD2 (5 bases each). This CDR3 comprises 19 residues. V dropped 4 bases and J dropped 0 bases, with 19 bases sitting between them. CDR1 KGHSH and CDR2 LQKENI come from the germline V gene.

This clonotype was counted a few times. The chain uses TRBV9 and TRBJ2-4; 9 bases line up with TRBD1. The DNA end lines up better with TRBJ2-7; the J call may be wrong. CDR1 is SGDLS and CDR2 is YYNGEE in the germline V gene. CDR3 size: 16 residues. As DNA, the CDR3 is TGTGCCAGCAGCGTAGGACCCCCTGGACAGGGGTACGAGCAGTACTTC. Translated, it gives CASSVGPPGQGYEQYF.

The J gene is TRBJ2-1, the V gene TRBV24-1; D is possibly TRBD2 (6 bases). This CDR3 is built from 16 residues. V was clipped by 3 bases and J by 8 bases, with 19 bases between them. The germline V gene has CDR1 KGHDR and CDR2 SFDVKD. CDR3 nucleotides: TGTGCCACCAGTGATCCGACTAGAAACCTTGGTGATGAGCAGTTCTTC. It yields the protein CATSDPTRNLGDEQFF.

In its sample, this clonotype was seen many times. The CDR3 protein is CSARGYQETQYF. In DNA, the CDR3 is TGCAGTGCTAGGGGGTACCAAGAGACCCAGTACTTC. This chain uses TRBV20-1 with TRBJ2-5; no reliable D call. CDR1 and CDR2 from the germline V gene are DFQATT and SNEGSKA (reference sequence). The V end was cut by 3 bases, the J end by 0 bases, with 5 bases between. This CDR3 is built from 12 residues.

This clonotype was observed a single time. This sequence joins TRBV7-9 and TRBJ2-5, with TRBD1 matching over 10 bases. The J segment lost 4 bases and the V segment lost 4 bases, leaving 6 bases of the junction unmatched. The CDR3 sequence is 15 residues long. Germline assignment: CDR1 SEHNR and CDR2 FQNEAQ (reference sequence). This chain's CDR3 is CASSSPGQGRETQYF. CDR3 in DNA: TGTGCCAGCAGCTCGCCGGGACAGGGGCGAGAGACCCAGTACTTC.

The chain employs TRBV29-1 and TRBJ1-1; D is possibly TRBD1 (5 bases). The CDR3 spans 12 residues. CDR1 is SQVTM, CDR2 ANQGSEA, per germline. V lost 7 bases and J lost 2, with 11 bases in between. In DNA form, the CDR3 reads TGCAGCGCCAGCACAGGAAACACTGAAGCTTTCTTT. Protein sequence: CSASTGNTEAFF.

This clonotype was seen more than once but under ten times. The chain employs TRBV10-3 and TRBJ2-5, with TRBD2 identical over 9 bases. The germline gives CDR1 ENHRY, CDR2 SYGVKD. This CDR3 contains 13 residues. Germline trimming cut 11 bases from V and 2 bases from J; bases unmatched to any gene: 6. CDR3 nucleotides: TGTGCCGCGGCGGGAGGGGGGCAAGAGACCCAGTACTTC. Encoded protein: CAAAGGGQETQYF.

This clonotype was observed once. The genes are TRBV20-1 and TRBJ2-4, with TRBD2 matching over 13 bases. The J call may be mistaken, given a closer DNA end match to TRBJ2-7. The germline V gene has CDR1 DFQATT and CDR2 SNEGSKA (reference sequence). This CDR3 has 14 amino acids. CDR3 region: CSATQGLAGDEQYF. CDR3 DNA sequence: TGCAGTGCTACTCAAGGACTAGCGGGAGACGAGCAGTACTTC.

In this sample, this clonotype turned up a few times. The chain links TRBV11-1 to TRBJ2-7; D is undetermined. Per the germline V gene, CDR1 is SGHAT and CDR2 is FQDESV (reference sequence). CDR3 length equals 13 residues. Trimming stripped 5 bases from V and 4 bases from J, with 12 bases between. The CDR3: CASSQGTTYEQYF. CDR3 coding DNA: TGTGCCAGCAGCCAAGGTACAACTTACGAGCAGTACTTC. Complete variable domain (other parts from reference TRBV11-1 and TRBJ2-7): EAEVAQSPRYKITEKSQAVAFWCDPISGHATLYWYRQILGQGPELLVQFQDESVVDDSQLPKDRFSAERLKGVDSTLKIQPAELGDSAMYLCASSQGTTYEQYFGPGTRLTVT.